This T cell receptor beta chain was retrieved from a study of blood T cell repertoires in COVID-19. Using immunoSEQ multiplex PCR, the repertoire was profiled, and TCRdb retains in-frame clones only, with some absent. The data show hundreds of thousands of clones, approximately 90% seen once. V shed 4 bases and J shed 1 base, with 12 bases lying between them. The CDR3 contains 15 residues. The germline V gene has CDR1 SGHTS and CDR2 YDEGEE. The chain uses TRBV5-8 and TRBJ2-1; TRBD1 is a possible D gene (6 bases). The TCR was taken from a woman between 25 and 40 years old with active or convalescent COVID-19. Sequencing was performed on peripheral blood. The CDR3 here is CASSPTGLSYNEQFF. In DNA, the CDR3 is TGTGCCAGCAGCCCAACAGGGCTATCCTACAATGAGCAGTTCTTC.